Given below is one TCR beta chain in context. Its antigen is as yet unknown. Every cDNA TCR molecule received its own unique molecular identifier. TCRdb reanalysed the 5' RACE reads using MiXCR and keeps one entry per CDR3 protein. In the table there are around 9,800 distinct CDR3 sequences, around 22% of which are singletons. Looked up from germline, CDR1 is MNHNS and CDR2 is SASEGT. V trimming: 6 bases; J trimming: 4 bases; junction bases outside the gene matches: 3. The CDR3 totals 13 residues. Time point defined: sample taken at primary tumor resection. Whole RNA was taken from tumor, nontumor lung or frozen PBMC; it was then sequenced unsorted. Untreated early-stage non-small cell lung cancer patients, around 72 in total, were the donors. The data belong to a study of spatial heterogeneity in lung cancer. Study-level results: Blood showed ubiquitous tumor TCRs more often at resection than at routine follow-up.

The sequencing here drew on PBMCs, taken at surgery. The TCR was taken from a female donor with early-stage non-small cell lung cancer. The chain uses TRBV6-1 and TRBJ2-1; 7 nucleotides match TRBD1. In DNA form, the CDR3 reads TGTGCCAGCAGCGGGACAGAATACAATGAGCAGTTCTTC. Protein product: CASSGTEYNEQFF.